This note documents a single TCR beta chain sequence. Its target is unknown. These data originate in a study of T cells after yellow fever vaccination. For the study at large: Some fractions had low cell numbers, and these were prepared with SMART-Seq v4 Ultra Low Input. Study-level findings and limits: Peaking on day 5 versus 15, the secondary response was faster but weaker. Most primary-vaccination clones recurred post-booster (around 95% CD4, about 90% CD8). Only a small proportion of the clonotypes turned up in both the CD4 and the CD8 compartments, likely arising from convergent recombination.

TCRdb ran MiXCR on the 5' RACE reads and lists one entry per CDR3 protein. The sample lists hundreds of thousands of distinct CDR3 sequences, less than 9.5% occurring once. The TCR was taken from a man younger than 35 who received the YFV17D yellow fever vaccine. Sequencing used CD4+ T cells sorted from PBMCs, obtained 5 days after the yellow fever booster vaccination.

The CDR3: CSAIATSGGFSEQYF. The CDR3 DNA sequence: TGCAGTGCTATTGCGACTAGCGGGGGGTTCTCCGAGCAGTACTTC. The rearrangement joins TRBV20-1 to TRBJ2-7; TRBD2 agrees at 13 bases. V was pared by 4 bases and J by 6 bases, with 9 bases of the junction left unmatched. The CDR3 extends over 15 amino acids. Germline CDR1 and CDR2: DFQATT and SNEGSKA (reference sequence).